What follows is one T cell receptor (beta chain) and its context. The junction departs from germline at one end; a sequencing error may be responsible. The source of the sample is a study of blood T cell repertoires in COVID-19. Clones were sequenced by immunoSEQ multiplex PCR, and TCRdb holds only the in-frame ones, with some missing. The repertoire has some 200,000 clones, 84% of them found once; the top ten carry about 1.5%. The CDR3 sequence is 17 residues long. Germline-derived CDR1 and CDR2 are SQVTM and ANQGSEA. This TCR was recovered from a woman aged 40-49 years who had recovered from COVID-19. Sequencing input: peripheral blood. This chain links TRBV29-1 with TRBJ2-3, with 12 bases that match TRBD2. The DNA of the CDR3 is TGCAGGGCCCAAGAAGTCCCGGGACTAGCGGGTACAGTTACGCAGTATTTT. Protein product: CRAQEVPGLAGTVTQYF.